This T cell receptor (beta chain) is drawn from a study of cytomegalovirus exposure and HLA in healthy donors. The wider study: In a previous analysis, 95 million to 130 million unique TCR beta sequences were found from 150 million to 200 million T cells.

Study-wide results and limits: An analysis done earlier found most TCR beta V segments productive about 87% or about 30% of the time. It was reported that TCR beta sequences correctly inferred the HLA-A and HLA-B alleles for most subjects. The study put around 180 TCR beta chains on its list as cytomegalovirus-associated.

With 60 Vbeta and 13 Jbeta primers, the PCR was carried out. Assay used: immunoSEQ multiplex PCR; TCRdb lists only in-frame clones, some missing. The sample holds under 130,000 clones, 76% seen once. In regard to this clone: The antigen remains undetermined.

The material sequenced was PBMCs. This TCR was recovered from a man aged 40-49 years in good health and CMV-seropositive.

The chain's CDR3 is CASSLRGMGQPQHF. CDR3 in DNA: TGTGCCAGCAGCTTAAGGGGGATGGGTCAGCCCCAGCATTTT. The chain joins TRBV5-6 to TRBJ1-5, with a tentative D call TRBD1 (6 bases). V was pared by 2 bases and J by 6 bases, with 12 bases between. CDR1 and CDR2 from the germline V gene are SGHDT and YYEEEE. The length of the CDR3 is 14 residues.